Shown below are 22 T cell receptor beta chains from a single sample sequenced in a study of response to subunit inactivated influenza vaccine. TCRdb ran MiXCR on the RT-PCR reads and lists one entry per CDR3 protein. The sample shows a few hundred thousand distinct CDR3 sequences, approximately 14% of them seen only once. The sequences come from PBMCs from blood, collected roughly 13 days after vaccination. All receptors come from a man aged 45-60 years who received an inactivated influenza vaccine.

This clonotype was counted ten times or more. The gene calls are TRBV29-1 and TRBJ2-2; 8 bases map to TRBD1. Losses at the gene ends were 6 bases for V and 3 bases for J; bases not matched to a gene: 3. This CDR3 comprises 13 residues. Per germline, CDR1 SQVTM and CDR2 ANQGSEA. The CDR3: CSVETGDTGELFF. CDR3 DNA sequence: TGCAGCGTGGAGACAGGGGACACCGGGGAGCTGTTTTTT.

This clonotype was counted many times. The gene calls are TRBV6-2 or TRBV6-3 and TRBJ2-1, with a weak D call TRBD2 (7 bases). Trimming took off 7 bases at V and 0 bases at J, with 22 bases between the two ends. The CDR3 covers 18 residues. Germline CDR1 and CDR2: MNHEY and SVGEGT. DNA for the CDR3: TGTGCCAGCATCGGTTCGGGGGGCCGTCCAAGCTCCTACAATGAGCAGTTCTTC. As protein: CASIGSGGRPSSYNEQFF.

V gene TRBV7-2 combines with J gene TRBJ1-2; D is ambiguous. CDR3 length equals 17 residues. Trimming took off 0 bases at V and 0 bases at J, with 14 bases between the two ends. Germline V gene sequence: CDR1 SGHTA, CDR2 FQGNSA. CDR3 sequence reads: CASSLATASIANYGYTF. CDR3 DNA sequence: TGTGCCAGCAGCTTAGCCACAGCATCCATAGCTAACTATGGCTACACCTTC.

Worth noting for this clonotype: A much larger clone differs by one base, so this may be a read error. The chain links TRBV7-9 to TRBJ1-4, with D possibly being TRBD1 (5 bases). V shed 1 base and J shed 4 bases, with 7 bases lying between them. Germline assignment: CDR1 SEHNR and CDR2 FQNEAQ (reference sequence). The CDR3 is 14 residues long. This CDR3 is CASSLGQYNEKLFF. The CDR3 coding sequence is TGTGCCAGCAGCTTAGGACAGTATAATGAAAAACTGTTTTTT.

The CDR3 sequence is CASSIGLYSNQPQHF. DNA for the CDR3: TGTGCCAGTAGTATCGGCCTCTATAGCAATCAGCCCCAGCATTTT. The chain has TRBV19 and TRBJ1-5, with unresolved D. The CDR3 has 15 residues. Germline V gene lookup returns CDR1 LNHDA and CDR2 SQIVND (reference sequence). The V and J ends lost 3 bases and 0 bases respectively, with 9 bases between them. The full variable domain, rest sourced from reference TRBV19 and TRBJ1-5, is DGGITQSPKYLFRKEGQNVTLSCEQNLNHDAMYWYRQDPGQGLRLIYYSQIVNDFQKGDIAEGYSVSREKKESFPLTVTSAQKNPTAFYLCASSIGLYSNQPQHFGDGTRLSIL.

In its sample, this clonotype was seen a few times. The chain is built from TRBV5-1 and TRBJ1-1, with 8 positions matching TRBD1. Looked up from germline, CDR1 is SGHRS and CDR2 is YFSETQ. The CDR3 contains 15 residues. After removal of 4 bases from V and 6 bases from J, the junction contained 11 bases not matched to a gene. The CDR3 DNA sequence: TGCGCCAGCAGCCCAGACGGACAGGGCTTATCTGAAGCTTTCTTT. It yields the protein CASSPDGQGLSEAFF.

The DNA of the CDR3 is TGTGCCAGCACCCGGGGGACTAGTAGGGACGAGCAGTACTTC. Its translation: CASTRGTSRDEQYF. V usage is TRBV28 and J usage is TRBJ2-7; TRBD2 aligns across 8 bases. CDR3 length: 14 amino acids. The germline V gene has CDR1 MDHEN and CDR2 SYDVKM. The V and J ends lost 7 bases and 5 bases, in that order; junction bases with no gene match: 10.

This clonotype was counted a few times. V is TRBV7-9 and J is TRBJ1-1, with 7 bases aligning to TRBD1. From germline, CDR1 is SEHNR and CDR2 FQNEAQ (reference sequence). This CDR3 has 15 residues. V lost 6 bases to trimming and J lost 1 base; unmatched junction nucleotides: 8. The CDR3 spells CASRPRQGPNTEAFF. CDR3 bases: TGTGCCAGCAGACCCCGACAGGGCCCGAACACTGAAGCTTTCTTT.

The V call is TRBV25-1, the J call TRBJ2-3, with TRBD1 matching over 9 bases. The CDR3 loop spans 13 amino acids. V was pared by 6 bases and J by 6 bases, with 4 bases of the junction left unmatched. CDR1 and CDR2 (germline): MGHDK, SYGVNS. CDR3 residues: CASSGQGRDTQYF. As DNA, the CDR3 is TGTGCCAGCAGCGGACAGGGGCGGGATACGCAGTATTTT.

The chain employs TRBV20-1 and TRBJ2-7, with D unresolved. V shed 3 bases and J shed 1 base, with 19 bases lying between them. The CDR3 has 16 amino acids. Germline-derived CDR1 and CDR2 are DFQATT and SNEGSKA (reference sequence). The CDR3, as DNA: TGCAGTGCTAGGGATCTCCAATCGCGTGGGTCCTACGAGCAGTACTTC. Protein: CSARDLQSRGSYEQYF.

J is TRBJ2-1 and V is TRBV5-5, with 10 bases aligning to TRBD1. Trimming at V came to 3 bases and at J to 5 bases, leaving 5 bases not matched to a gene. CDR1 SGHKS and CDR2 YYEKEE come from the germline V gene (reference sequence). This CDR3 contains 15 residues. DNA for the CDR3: TGTGCCAGCAGCTCGGGACAGGGGAGCCACAATGAGCAGTTCTTC. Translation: CASSSGQGSHNEQFF.

The CDR3 protein is CASSLGQGEDTEAFF. CDR3 coding DNA: TGTGCCAGCAGCTTAGGTCAGGGGGAGGACACTGAAGCTTTCTTT. This chain uses TRBV7-6 with TRBJ1-1; the match to TRBD1 covers 7 bases. Per germline, CDR1 SGHVS and CDR2 FNYEAQ. CDR3 length: 15 amino acids. Trimming took 1 base from V and 3 from J; bases not matched to a gene: 5.

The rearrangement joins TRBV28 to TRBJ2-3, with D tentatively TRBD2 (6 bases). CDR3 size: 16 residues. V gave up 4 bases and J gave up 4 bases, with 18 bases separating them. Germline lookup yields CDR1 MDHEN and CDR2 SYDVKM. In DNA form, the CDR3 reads TGTGCCAGCAGTTCCATCCTCCTAGCGAATTCAGATACGCAGTATTTT. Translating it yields CASSSILLANSDTQYF.

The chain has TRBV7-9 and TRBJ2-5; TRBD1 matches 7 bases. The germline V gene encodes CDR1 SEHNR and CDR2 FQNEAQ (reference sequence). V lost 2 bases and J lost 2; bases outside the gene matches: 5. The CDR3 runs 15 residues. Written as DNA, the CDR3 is TGTGCCAGCAGCTTACTGGGACAGACACAAGAGACCCAGTACTTC. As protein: CASSLLGQTQETQYF.

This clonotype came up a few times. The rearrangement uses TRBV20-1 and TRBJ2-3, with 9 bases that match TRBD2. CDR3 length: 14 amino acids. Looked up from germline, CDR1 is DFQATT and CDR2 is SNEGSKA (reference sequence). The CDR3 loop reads CSGRSGRLTDTQYF. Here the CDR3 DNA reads TGCAGCGGTCGAAGCGGGAGGTTAACAGATACGCAGTATTTT.

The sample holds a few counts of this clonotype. CDR3 loop: CASSLAASGGSDTQYF. CDR3 nucleotide sequence: TGCGCCAGCAGCTTGGCCGCGTCAGGGGGATCAGATACGCAGTATTTT. The V and J genes are TRBV5-1 and TRBJ2-3; TRBD1 matches at 7 bases. Trimming cost V 0 bases and J 4 bases; bases outside gene matches: 8. The CDR3 extends over 16 amino acids. Germline CDR1 reads SGHRS; CDR2 reads YFSETQ.

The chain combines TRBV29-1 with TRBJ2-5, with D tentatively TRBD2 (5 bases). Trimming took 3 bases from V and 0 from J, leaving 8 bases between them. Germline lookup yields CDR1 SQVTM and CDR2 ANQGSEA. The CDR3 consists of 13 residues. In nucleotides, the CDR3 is TGCAGCGTTGACGGGATGTACCAAGAGACCCAGTACTTC. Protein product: CSVDGMYQETQYF.

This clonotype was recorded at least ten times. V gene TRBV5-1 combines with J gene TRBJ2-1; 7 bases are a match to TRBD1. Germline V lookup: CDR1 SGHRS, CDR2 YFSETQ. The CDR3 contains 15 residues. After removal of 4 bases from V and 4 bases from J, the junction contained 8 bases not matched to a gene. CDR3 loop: CASSPTGNTYNEQFF. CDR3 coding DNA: TGCGCCAGCAGCCCGACAGGGAATACATACAATGAGCAGTTCTTC.

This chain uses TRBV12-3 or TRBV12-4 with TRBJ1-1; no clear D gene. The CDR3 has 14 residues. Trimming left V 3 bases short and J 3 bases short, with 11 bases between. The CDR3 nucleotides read TGTGCCAGCAGTTTTGGAGGGAGGGACACTGAAGCTTTCTTT. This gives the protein CASSFGGRDTEAFF.

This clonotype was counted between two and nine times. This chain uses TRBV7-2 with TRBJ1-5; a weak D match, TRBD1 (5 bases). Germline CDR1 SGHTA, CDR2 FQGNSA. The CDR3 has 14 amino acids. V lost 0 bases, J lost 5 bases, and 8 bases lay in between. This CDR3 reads CASSLAPRDQPQHF. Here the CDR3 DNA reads TGTGCCAGCAGCTTAGCGCCCAGGGATCAGCCCCAGCATTTT.

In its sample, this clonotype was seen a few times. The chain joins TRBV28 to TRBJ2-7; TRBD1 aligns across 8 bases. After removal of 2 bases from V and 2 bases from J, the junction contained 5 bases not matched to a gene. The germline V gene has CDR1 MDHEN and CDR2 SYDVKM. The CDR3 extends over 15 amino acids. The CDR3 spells CASSLPGQGPYEQYF. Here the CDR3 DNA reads TGTGCCAGCAGTTTACCTGGACAGGGACCCTACGAGCAGTACTTC. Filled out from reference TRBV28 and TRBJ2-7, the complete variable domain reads DVKVTQSSRYLVKRTGEKVFLECVQDMDHENMFWYRQDPGLGLRLIYFSYDVKMKEKGDIPEGYSVSREKKERFSLILESASTNQTSMYLCASSLPGQGPYEQYFGPGTRLTVT.

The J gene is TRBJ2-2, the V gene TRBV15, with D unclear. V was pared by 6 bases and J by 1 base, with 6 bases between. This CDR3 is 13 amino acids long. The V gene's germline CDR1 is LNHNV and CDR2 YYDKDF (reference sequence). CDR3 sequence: CATSLMNTGELFF. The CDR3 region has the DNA TGTGCCACCAGTCTGATGAACACCGGGGAGCTGTTTTTT.